The 16 T cell receptor beta chains listed next were all sequenced from one sample in a study of T cells in pancreatic ductal adenocarcinoma (dated by TCRdb to between 2016 and 2019). Selected pancreatic ductal adenocarcinoma patients had undergone surgery without neoadjuvant therapy. Receptor libraries were prepared by the immunoSEQ multiplex PCR assay. TCRdb took over this immuneACCESS table, retaining in-frame rearrangements with V and J assigned. Such tables are incomplete; in checked studies, under half of the missing clones stem from an unresolved V gene, and the remainder is unexplained. The sample includes around 94,000 clones, with about 95% observed a single time. The ten biggest clones cover less than 4% of the sample. Sample: PBMCs. Every receptor here comes from a human donor with pancreatic ductal adenocarcinoma.

The gene calls are TRBV25-1 and TRBJ2-1, with D perhaps TRBD1 (6 bases). CDR1 MGHDK and CDR2 SYGVNS come from the germline V gene. Trimming stripped 7 bases from V and 0 bases from J, with 22 bases between. The length of the CDR3 is 18 residues. CDR3 amino acids: CASTAGASTWSSYNEQFF. The DNA of the CDR3 is TGTGCCAGCACGGCAGGGGCTTCCACCTGGAGCTCCTACAATGAGCAGTTCTTC.

The chain carries TRBV14 and TRBJ1-2; 10 positions agree with TRBD1. Germline V gene sequence: CDR1 SGHDN, CDR2 FVKESK. The CDR3 spans 15 residues. V lost 0 bases, J lost 4 bases, and 2 bases stayed unmatched. CDR3 in amino acids: CASSQDGTGVYGYTF. CDR3 DNA sequence: TGTGCCAGCAGCCAAGATGGGACAGGGGTCTATGGCTACACCTTC.

This clone has a single count. The chain links TRBV18 to TRBJ1-1; 7 bases agree with TRBD1. The CDR3 sequence is 14 residues long. The germline V gene has CDR1 KGHSH and CDR2 LQKENI. V gave up 4 bases and J gave up 6 bases; unmatched junction bases: 8. CDR3 loop: CASSRQGVGSEAFF. The CDR3, as DNA: TGTGCCAGCTCACGACAGGGTGTGGGGTCTGAAGCTTTCTTT. Filled out from reference TRBV18 and TRBJ1-1, the complete variable domain reads NAGVMQNPRHLVRRRGQEARLRCSPMKGHSHVYWYRQLPEEGLKFMVYLQKENIIDESGMPKERFSAEFPKEGPSILRIQQVVRGDSAAYFCASSRQGVGSEAFFGQGTRLTVV.

The chain employs TRBV7-2 and TRBJ1-1; maybe TRBD1 (6 bases). The CDR3 length is 14 residues. Germline V gene data show CDR1 as SGHTA and CDR2 as FQGNSA. V was clipped by 4 bases and J by 7 bases, with 16 bases between them. This CDR3 reads CASSSGHHRIEAFF. CDR3 bases: TGTGCCAGCAGCTCGGGACACCACAGGATTGAAGCTTTCTTT.

The rearrangement uses TRBV25-1 and TRBJ2-3; D gene uncertain. CDR1 and CDR2 from the germline V gene are MGHDK and SYGVNS. V was trimmed by 1 base and J by 5 bases, leaving 7 bases between them. The CDR3 loop spans 13 amino acids. CDR3 DNA: TGTGCCAGCAGTGAATCTGTCAGAGATACGCAGTATTTT. Translation gives CASSESVRDTQYF.

The sample holds one count of this clone. This chain uses TRBV19 with TRBJ1-5, with 10 positions matching TRBD1. Germline trimming cut 3 bases from V and 0 bases from J; bases unmatched to any gene: 5. Germline V gene sequence: CDR1 LNHDA, CDR2 SQIVND (reference sequence). There are 17 residues in the CDR3. CDR3: CASSMGQGILSNQPQHF. Here the CDR3 DNA reads TGTGCCAGTAGTATGGGACAGGGGATCCTTAGCAATCAGCCCCAGCATTTT.

The chain has TRBV5-1 and TRBJ2-7, with 9 bases aligning to TRBD1. Looked up from germline, CDR1 is SGHRS and CDR2 is YFSETQ. Trimming took 3 bases from V and 5 from J; bases not matched to a gene: 15. The CDR3 runs 17 residues. The CDR3 nucleotides read TGCGCCAGCAGCTCTGTTTATGCCGGGACAGGGCTGGACGAGCAGTACTTC. It encodes CASSSVYAGTGLDEQYF.

The V and J genes are TRBV5-8 and TRBJ2-5, with a possible D match to TRBD2 (6 bases). The CDR3 consists of 13 residues. V shed 4 bases and J shed 5 bases, with 12 bases lying between them. CDR1 SGHTS and CDR2 YDEGEE come from the germline V gene. CDR3 loop: CASSPTSSETQYF. CDR3 bases: TGTGCCAGCAGCCCCACTAGCTCGGAGACCCAGTACTTC.

The chain has TRBV11-2 and TRBJ1-2; a possible D gene is TRBD1 (6 bases). The germline V gene has CDR1 SGHAT and CDR2 FQNNGV. This CDR3 region has 14 residues. The germline V and J ends were trimmed by 6 bases and 4 bases, with 15 bases remaining between them. The CDR3 sequence is CASSLDGGSYGYTF. The CDR3, as DNA: TGTGCCAGCAGTCTAGATGGGGGCTCCTATGGCTACACCTTC.

The CDR3 here is CSVESGGGRYTF. The DNA for the CDR3 is TGCAGCGTTGAGTCTGGGGGCGGGCGCTACACCTTC. The chain is built from TRBV29-1 and TRBJ1-2, with D perhaps TRBD1 (6 bases). CDR1 and CDR2 from the germline V gene are SQVTM and ANQGSEA. The CDR3 is 12 amino acids. V lost 3 bases, J lost 9 bases, and 14 bases lay in between.

The V gene is TRBV5-5, the J gene TRBJ1-1; D is uncertain. CDR3 size: 14 residues. Deletions cut 5 bases from V and 0 bases from J, with 11 bases between. Looked up from germline, CDR1 is SGHKS and CDR2 is YYEKEE (reference sequence). This CDR3 is CASSSWTMNTEAFF. The DNA of the CDR3 is TGTGCCAGCAGTTCGTGGACTATGAACACTGAAGCTTTCTTT.

This clone was seen a few times. The gene calls are TRBV18 and TRBJ2-1, with 8 bases aligning to TRBD2. From germline, CDR1 is KGHSH and CDR2 LQKENI. The CDR3 runs 14 residues. After removal of 3 bases from V and 6 bases from J, the junction contained 4 bases not matched to a gene. The CDR3 sequence is CASSPGTSRNEQFF. In DNA form, the CDR3 reads TGTGCCAGCTCACCGGGGACTAGTCGCAATGAGCAGTTCTTC.

The chain carries TRBV11-2 and TRBJ2-7; 7 bases are a match to TRBD2. With 5 bases clipped from V and 0 bases from J, the junction kept 10 bases outside the gene matches. Germline assignment: CDR1 SGHAT and CDR2 FQNNGV. CDR3 size: 16 residues. CDR3 coding DNA: TGTGCCAGCAGCGAGTGGGGGGGATCGGGCTCCTACGAGCAGTACTTC. Its translation: CASSEWGGSGSYEQYF.

The chain recombines TRBV7-9 with TRBJ2-7, with TRBD2 as a possible D gene (6 bases). Germline assignment: CDR1 SEHNR and CDR2 FQNEAQ (reference sequence). The CDR3 has 15 amino acids. Trimming took off 4 bases at V and 5 bases at J, with 18 bases between the two ends. The CDR3 nucleotides are TGTGCCAGCAGCTGGGGTCGGGAGAACCCCCACGAGCAGTACTTC. It encodes CASSWGRENPHEQYF. The complete variable domain, with remaining parts taken from reference TRBV7-9 and TRBJ2-7, reads DTGVSQNPRHKITKRGQNVTFRCDPISEHNRLYWYRQTLGQGPEFLTYFQNEAQLEKSRLLSDRFSAERPKGSFSTLEIQRTEQGDSAMYLCASSWGRENPHEQYFGPGTRLTVT.

This chain uses TRBV28 with TRBJ1-1; D ambiguous. Trimming pared 11 bases from V and 1 base from J, leaving 8 bases between. Germline V gene sequence: CDR1 MDHEN, CDR2 SYDVKM. The CDR3 is 11 amino acids. Here the CDR3 DNA reads TGTGCCGCCCGGGGGAACACTGAAGCTTTCTTT. It specifies CAARGNTEAFF.

The J gene is TRBJ2-1, the V gene TRBV13; 12 bases fit TRBD2. The V gene end was trimmed by 5 bases and the J gene end by 6 bases; junction bases not matched to a gene: 5. This CDR3 is built from 15 residues. Germline loops: CDR1 PRHDT, CDR2 FYEKMQ (reference sequence). The CDR3 coding sequence is TGTGCCAGCAGCCGGTGGACTAGCGGGACCAATGAGCAGTTCTTC. This gives the protein CASSRWTSGTNEQFF. The whole variable domain, filled in from reference TRBV13 and TRBJ2-1, reads AAGVIQSPRHLIKEKRETATLKCYPIPRHDTVYWYQQGPGQDPQFLISFYEKMQSDKGSIPDRFSAQQFSDYHSELNMSSLELGDSALYFCASSRWTSGTNEQFFGPGTRLTVL.